This T cell receptor beta chain is drawn from a study of neurological immune-mediated disorders. 5'RACE with 10-nucleotide random UMIs generated the cDNA. TCRdb re-analysed the 5' RACE reads in MiXCR, keeping a single row per CDR3 protein. The sample records about 48,000 distinct CDR3 sequences, under 30% being singletons. Trimming removed 0 bases from V and 5 bases from J, with 14 bases in between. The CDR3 length is 15 residues. In germline, CDR1 is SGHRS, CDR2 YFSETQ. The genes are TRBV5-1 and TRBJ2-5, with D maybe TRBD2 (5 bases). The sample was PBMCs. This clonotype was sampled from a woman in her seventies in good health. Here the CDR3 reads CASSLEAARGETQYF. CDR3 nucleotides: TGCGCCAGCAGCTTGGAGGCAGCCCGAGGGGAGACCCAGTACTTC.